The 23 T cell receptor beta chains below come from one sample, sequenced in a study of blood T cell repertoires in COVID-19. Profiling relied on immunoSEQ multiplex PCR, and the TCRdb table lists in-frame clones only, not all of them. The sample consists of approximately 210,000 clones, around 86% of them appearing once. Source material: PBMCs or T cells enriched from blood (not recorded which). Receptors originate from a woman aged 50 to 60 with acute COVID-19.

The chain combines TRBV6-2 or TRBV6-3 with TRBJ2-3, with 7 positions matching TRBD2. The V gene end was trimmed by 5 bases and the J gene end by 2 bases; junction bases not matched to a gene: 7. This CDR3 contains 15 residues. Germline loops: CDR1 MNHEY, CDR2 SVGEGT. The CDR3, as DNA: TGTGCCAGCAGTCGGAGCGGGATCGACACAGATACGCAGTATTTT. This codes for CASSRSGIDTDTQYF.

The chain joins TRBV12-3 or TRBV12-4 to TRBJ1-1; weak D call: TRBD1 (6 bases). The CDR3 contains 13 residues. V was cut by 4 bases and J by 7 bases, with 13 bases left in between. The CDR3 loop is CASSYREGDEAFF. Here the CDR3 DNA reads TGTGCCAGCAGTTACAGGGAAGGGGATGAAGCTTTCTTT.

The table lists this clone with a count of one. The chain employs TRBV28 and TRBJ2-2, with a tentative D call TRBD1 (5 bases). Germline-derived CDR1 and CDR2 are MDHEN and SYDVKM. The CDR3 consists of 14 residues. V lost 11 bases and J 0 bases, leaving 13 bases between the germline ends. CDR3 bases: TGTGCCGGGGCCAATCCGACGAACACCGGGGAGCTGTTTTTT. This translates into CAGANPTNTGELFF.

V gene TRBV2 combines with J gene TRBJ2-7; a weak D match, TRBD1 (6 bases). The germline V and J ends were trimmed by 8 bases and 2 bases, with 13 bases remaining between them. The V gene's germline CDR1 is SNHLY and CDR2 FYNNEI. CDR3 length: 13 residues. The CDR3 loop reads CASQPGQAYEQYF. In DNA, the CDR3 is TGTGCCAGCCAACCGGGACAAGCCTACGAGCAGTACTTC. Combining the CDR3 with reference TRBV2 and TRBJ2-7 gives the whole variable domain EPEVTQTPSHQVTQMGQEVILRCVPISNHLYFYWYRQILGQKVEFLVSFYNNEISEKSEIFDDQFSVERPDGSNFTLKIRSTKLEDSAMYFCASQPGQAYEQYFGPGTRLTVT.

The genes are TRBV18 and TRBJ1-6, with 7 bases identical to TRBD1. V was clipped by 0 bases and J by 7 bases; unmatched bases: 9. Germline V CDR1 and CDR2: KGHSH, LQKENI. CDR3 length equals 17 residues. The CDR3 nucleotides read TGTGCCAGCTCACCACCGATGGCTGACAGGGCAAATTCACCCCTCCACTTT. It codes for CASSPPMADRANSPLHF.

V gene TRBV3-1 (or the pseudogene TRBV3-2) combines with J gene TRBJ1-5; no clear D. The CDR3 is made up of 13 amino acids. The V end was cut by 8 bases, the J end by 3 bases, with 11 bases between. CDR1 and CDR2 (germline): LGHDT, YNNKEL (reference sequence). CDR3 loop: CASGSGLNQPQHF. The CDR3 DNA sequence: TGTGCCAGCGGGTCTGGGCTCAATCAGCCCCAGCATTTT.

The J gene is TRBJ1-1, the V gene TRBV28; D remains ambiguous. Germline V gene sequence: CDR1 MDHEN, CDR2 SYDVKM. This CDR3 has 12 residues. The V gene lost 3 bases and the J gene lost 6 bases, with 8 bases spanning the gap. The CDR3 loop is CASSFVDSEAFF. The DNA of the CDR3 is TGTGCCAGCAGTTTTGTGGACTCTGAAGCTTTCTTT. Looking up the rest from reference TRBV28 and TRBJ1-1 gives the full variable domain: DVKVTQSSRYLVKRTGEKVFLECVQDMDHENMFWYRQDPGLGLRLIYFSYDVKMKEKGDIPEGYSVSREKKERFSLILESASTNQTSMYLCASSFVDSEAFFGQGTRLTVV.

In DNA form, the CDR3 reads TGTGCCAGCAGCCAGGCGCAGGGGGCGAACACCGGGGAGCTGTTTTTT. This translates into CASSQAQGANTGELFF. The J gene is TRBJ2-2, the V gene TRBV7-2; TRBD1 agrees at 7 bases. Per the germline V gene, CDR1 is SGHTA and CDR2 is FQGNSA. V gave up 5 bases and J gave up 0 bases; unmatched junction bases: 6. The CDR3 is made up of 16 amino acids.

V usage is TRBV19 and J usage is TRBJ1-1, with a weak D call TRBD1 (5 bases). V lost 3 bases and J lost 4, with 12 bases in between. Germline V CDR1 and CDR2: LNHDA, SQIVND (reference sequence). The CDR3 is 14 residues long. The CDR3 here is CASSIFGHSTEAFF. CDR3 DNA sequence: TGTGCCAGTAGTATCTTTGGACACAGCACTGAAGCTTTCTTT.

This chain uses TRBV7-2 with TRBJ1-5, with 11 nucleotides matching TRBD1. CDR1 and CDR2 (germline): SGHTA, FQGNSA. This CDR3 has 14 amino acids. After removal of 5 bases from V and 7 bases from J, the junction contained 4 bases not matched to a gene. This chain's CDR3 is CASSHGQGAQPQHF. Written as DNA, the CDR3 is TGTGCCAGCAGCCATGGACAGGGGGCACAGCCCCAGCATTTT.

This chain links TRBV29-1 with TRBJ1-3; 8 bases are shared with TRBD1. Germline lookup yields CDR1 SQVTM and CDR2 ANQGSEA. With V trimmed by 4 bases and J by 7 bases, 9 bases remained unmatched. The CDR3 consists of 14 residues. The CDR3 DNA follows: TGCAGCGTTGTAGGACAGGGAAAAGGCAACACCATATATTTT. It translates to CSVVGQGKGNTIYF.

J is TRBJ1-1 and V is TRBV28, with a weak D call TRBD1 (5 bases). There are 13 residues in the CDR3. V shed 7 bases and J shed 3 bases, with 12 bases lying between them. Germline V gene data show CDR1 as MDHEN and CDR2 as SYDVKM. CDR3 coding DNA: TGTGCCAGCAAACGGGAGGGGCACACTGAAGCTTTCTTT. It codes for CASKREGHTEAFF.

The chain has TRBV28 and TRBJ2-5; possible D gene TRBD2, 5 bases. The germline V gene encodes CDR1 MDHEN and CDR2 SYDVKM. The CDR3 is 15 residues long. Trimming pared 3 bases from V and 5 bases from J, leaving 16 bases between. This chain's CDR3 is CASSFGLASAETQYF. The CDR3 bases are TGTGCCAGCAGTTTTGGGCTAGCTAGTGCCGAGACCCAGTACTTC.

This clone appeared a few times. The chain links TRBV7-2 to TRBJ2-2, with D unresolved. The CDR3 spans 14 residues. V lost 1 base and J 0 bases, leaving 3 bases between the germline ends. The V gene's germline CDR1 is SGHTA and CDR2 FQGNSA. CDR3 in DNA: TGTGCCAGCAGCTTAGTAGCGAACACCGGGGAGCTGTTTTTT. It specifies CASSLVANTGELFF.

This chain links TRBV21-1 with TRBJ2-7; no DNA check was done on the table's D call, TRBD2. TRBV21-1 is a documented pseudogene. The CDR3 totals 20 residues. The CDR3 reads CASSNHPGTSGGQSSYEQYF. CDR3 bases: TGTGCCAGCAGCAATCATCCCGGGACTAGCGGGGGGCAGAGCTCCTACGAGCAGTACTTC.

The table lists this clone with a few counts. The CDR3 DNA is TGCGCCAGCAGCTTAGACATTAGATCACCCCTCCACTTT. Translating gives CASSLDIRSPLHF. The V gene is TRBV5-1, the J gene TRBJ1-6; D gene unclear. The CDR3 extends over 13 amino acids. Per germline, CDR1 SGHRS and CDR2 YFSETQ. Trimming took 2 bases from V and 10 from J, leaving 10 bases between them.

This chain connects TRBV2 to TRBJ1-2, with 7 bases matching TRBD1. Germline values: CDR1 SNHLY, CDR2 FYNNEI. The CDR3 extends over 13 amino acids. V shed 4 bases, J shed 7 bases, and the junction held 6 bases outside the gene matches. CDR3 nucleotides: TGTGCCAGCAGTGCAGACAGGGATCCTGGCTACACCTTC. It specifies CASSADRDPGYTF.

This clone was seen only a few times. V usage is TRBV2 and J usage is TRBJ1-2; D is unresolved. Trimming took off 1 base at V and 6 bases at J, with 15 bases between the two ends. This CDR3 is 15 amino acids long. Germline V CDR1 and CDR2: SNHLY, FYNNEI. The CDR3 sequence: CASSEGLPIWDGYTF. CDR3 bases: TGTGCCAGCAGTGAAGGACTCCCGATTTGGGATGGCTACACCTTC.

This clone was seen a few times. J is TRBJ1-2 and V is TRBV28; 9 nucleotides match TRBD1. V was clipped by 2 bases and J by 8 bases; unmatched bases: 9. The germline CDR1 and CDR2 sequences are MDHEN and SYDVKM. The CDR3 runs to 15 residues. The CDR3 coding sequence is TGTGCCAGCAGTTTAGGGACAGGGTTATCTTTGGGCTACACCTTC. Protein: CASSLGTGLSLGYTF.

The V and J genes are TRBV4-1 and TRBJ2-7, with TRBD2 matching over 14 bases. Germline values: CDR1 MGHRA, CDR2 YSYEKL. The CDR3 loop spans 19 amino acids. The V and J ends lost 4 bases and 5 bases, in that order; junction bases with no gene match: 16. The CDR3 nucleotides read TGCGCCAGCAGCCTCGGGACTAGCGGGAGCTCCCGGGGGGTCCACGAGCAGTACTTC. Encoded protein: CASSLGTSGSSRGVHEQYF.

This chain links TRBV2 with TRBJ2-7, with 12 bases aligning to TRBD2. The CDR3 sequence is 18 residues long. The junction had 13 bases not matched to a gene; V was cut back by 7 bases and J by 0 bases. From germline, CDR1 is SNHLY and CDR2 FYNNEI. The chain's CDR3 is CASTTRPTSGSASYEQYF. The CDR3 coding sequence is TGTGCCAGCACCACGCGCCCGACTAGCGGGAGTGCCTCCTACGAGCAGTACTTC.

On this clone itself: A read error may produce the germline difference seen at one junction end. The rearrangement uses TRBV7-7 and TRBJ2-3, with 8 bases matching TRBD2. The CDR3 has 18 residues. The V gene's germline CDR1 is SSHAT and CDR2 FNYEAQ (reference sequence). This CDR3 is CASSLGVVAGKSTDTQYF. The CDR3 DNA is TGTGCTAGCAGCTTAGGGGTGGTAGCGGGAAAAAGCACAGATACGCAGTATTTT.

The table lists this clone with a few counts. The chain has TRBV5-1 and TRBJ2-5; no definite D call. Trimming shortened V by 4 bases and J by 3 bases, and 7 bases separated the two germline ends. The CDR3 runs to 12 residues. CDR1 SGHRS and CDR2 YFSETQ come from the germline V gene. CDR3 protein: CASSPNKETQYF. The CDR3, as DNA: TGCGCCAGCAGCCCGAACAAAGAGACCCAGTACTTC.